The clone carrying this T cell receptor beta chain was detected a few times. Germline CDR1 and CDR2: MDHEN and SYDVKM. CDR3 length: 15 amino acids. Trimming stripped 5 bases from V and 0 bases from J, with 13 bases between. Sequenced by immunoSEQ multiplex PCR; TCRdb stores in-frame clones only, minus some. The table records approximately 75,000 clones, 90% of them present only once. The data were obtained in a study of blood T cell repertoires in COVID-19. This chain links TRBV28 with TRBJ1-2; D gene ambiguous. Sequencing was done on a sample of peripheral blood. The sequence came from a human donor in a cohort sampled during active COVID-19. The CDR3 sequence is CASSVPWETNYGYTF. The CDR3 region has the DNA TGTGCCAGCAGTGTCCCCTGGGAGACTAACTATGGCTACACCTTC.